The clone carrying this T cell receptor (beta chain) was picked up a small number of times. Its target is unknown. These data belong to a study of cytomegalovirus exposure and HLA in healthy donors. Study-wide background: A later analysis reported the same platform for the 90 to 150 validation repertoires and the 666 first-cohort repertoires. Study-wide points: A few chains linked to CMV were shown in vitro to be specific for CMV antigens.

The V end was cut by 3 bases, the J end by 3 bases, with 12 bases between. CDR3 size: 14 residues. CDR1 and CDR2 (germline): SNHLY, FYNNEI. The repertoire was sequenced with immunoSEQ multiplex PCR; TCRdb's copy has only in-frame clones and lacks some. The sample yields about 140,000 clones, roughly 86% seen once. The clonotype originates from a woman aged 25 to 45 in good health and CMV-seronegative. The rearrangement links TRBV2 to TRBJ2-7; tentative D call: TRBD1 (5 bases). The sequencing input was PBMCs. DNA of the CDR3: TGTGCCAGCAGTGACACCCAGGGTCTCTACGAGCAGTACTTC. Protein sequence: CASSDTQGLYEQYF. Complete variable domain (other parts from reference TRBV2 and TRBJ2-7): EPEVTQTPSHQVTQMGQEVILRCVPISNHLYFYWYRQILGQKVEFLVSFYNNEISEKSEIFDDQFSVERPDGSNFTLKIRSTKLEDSAMYFCASSDTQGLYEQYFGPGTRLTVT.